This T cell receptor beta chain was sequenced during a study of radiation and T cells in renal cell carcinoma. Study-wide background: Nephrectomy followed 15 Gy stereotactic body radiation by 4 weeks.

Points from the study as a whole: Top tumor clonotypes rose in blood 2 weeks post-radiation, then contracted.

TCRdb keeps only in-frame clones here, not all; method: immunoSEQ multiplex PCR. The sample consists of tens of thousands of clones, around 81% of them appearing once. Stated time point: blood 2 weeks post-SBRT. Treatment defined: 15 Gy SBRT to primary tumor, nephrectomy 4 weeks later. V lost 2 bases to trimming and J lost 7 bases, with 22 bases between them. The CDR3 contains 17 residues. Germline CDR1 SGHNT, CDR2 YYREEE (reference sequence). Turning to this clone: Its specificity is not known.

The clonotype comes from a man between 60 and 75 years old with renal cell carcinoma. Sequencing was performed on blood, taken from a patient whose treatment included radiotherapy and nephrectomy. J is TRBJ2-1 and V is TRBV5-4; D tentatively fits TRBD1 or TRBD2 (5 bases each). As DNA, the CDR3 is TGTGCCAGCAGCTTTAATATCGGGGACCCCTTAGGAAATGAGCAGTTCTTC. Amino acids: CASSFNIGDPLGNEQFF.